What follows describes a single TCR beta chain. The CDR3 runs to 12 residues. The V end was cut by 7 bases, the J end by 5 bases, with 11 bases between. CDR1 and CDR2 from the germline V gene are LNHNV and YYDKDF (reference sequence). The sample belongs to a study of blood T cells in healthy people across ages. The authors ran a second PCR of about 6 to 12 cycles using a sample-barcoded 5' primer and a J-beta primer mix. TCRdb reprocessed the 5' RACE reads via MiXCR and lists one record per CDR3 protein. The sample carries about a million distinct CDR3 sequences, 51% recorded once. This chain joins TRBV15 and TRBJ2-5, with TRBD2 as a possible D gene (5 bases). The sequence was obtained from a woman in her sixties in good health. Sequences were obtained from blood. The DNA for the CDR3 is TGTGCCACCAAAGGACCGGGGGAGACCCAGTACTTC. Its protein is CATKGPGETQYF.